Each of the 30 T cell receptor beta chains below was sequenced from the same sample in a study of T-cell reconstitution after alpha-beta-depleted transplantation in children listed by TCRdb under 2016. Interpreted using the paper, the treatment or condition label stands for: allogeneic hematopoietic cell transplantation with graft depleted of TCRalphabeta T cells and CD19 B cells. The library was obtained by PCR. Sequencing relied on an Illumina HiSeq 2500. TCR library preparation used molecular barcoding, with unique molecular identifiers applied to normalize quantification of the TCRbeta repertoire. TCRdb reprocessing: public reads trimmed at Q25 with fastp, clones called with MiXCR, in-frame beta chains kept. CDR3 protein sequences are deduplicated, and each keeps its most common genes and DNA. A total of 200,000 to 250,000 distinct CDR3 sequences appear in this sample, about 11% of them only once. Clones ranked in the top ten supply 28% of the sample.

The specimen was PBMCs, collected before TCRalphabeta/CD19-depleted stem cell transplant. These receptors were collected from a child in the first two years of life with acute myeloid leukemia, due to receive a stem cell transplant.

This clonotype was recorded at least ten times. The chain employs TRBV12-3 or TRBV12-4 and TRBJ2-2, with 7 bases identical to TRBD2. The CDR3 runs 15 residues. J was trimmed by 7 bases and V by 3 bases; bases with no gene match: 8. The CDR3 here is CASSLYGRVDGELFF. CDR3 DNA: TGTGCCAGCAGTTTGTATGGGAGGGTCGACGGGGAGCTGTTTTTT.

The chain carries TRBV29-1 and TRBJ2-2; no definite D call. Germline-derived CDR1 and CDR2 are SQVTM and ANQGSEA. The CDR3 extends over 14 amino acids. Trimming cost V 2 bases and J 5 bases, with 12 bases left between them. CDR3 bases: TGCAGCGTTGAAAAGATGGGAAGAACCGGGGAGCTGTTTTTT. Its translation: CSVEKMGRTGELFF.

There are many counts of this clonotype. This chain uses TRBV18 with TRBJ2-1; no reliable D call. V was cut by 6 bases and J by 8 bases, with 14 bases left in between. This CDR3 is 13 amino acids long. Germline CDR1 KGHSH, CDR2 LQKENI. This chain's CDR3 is CASSLEMRDEQFF. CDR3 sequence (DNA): TGTGCCAGCTCTCTCGAGATGAGAGATGAGCAGTTCTTC.

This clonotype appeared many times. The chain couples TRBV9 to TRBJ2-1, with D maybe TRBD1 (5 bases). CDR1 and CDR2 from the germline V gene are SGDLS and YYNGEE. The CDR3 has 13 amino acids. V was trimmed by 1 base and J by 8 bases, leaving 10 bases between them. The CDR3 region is CASSVWGSYEQFF. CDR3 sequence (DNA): TGTGCCAGCAGCGTATGGGGCTCTTATGAGCAGTTCTTC.

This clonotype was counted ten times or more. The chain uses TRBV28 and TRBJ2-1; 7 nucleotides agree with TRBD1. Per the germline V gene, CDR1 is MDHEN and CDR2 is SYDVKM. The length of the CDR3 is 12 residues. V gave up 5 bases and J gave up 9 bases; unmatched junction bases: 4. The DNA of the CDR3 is TGTGCCAGCAGTCACCGACAGGGTGAGCAGTTCTTC. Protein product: CASSHRQGEQFF.

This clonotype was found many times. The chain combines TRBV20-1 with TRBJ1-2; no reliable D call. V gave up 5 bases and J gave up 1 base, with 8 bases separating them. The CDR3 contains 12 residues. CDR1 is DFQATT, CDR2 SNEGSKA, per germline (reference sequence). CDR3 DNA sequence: TGCAGTGCTGGCCGGGTTAACTATGGCTACACCTTC. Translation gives CSAGRVNYGYTF.

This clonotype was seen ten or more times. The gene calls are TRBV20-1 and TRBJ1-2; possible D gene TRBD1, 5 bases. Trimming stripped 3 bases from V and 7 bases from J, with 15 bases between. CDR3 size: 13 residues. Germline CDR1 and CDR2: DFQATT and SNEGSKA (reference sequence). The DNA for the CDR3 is TGCAGTGCTAGGTCGCAGGGTTTCTTTGGCTACACCTTC. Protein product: CSARSQGFFGYTF.

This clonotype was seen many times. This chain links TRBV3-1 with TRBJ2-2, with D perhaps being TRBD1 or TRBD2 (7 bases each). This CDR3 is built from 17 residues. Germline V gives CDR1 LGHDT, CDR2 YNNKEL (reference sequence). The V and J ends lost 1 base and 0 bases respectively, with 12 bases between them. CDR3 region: CASSQGTGLANTGELFF. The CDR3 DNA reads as TGTGCCAGCAGCCAAGGGACAGGACTAGCGAACACCGGGGAGCTGTTTTTT. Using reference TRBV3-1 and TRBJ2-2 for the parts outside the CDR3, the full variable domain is DTAVSQTPKYLVTQMGNDKSIKCEQNLGHDTMYWYKQDSKKFLKIMFSYNNKELIINETVPNRFSPKSPDKAHLNLHINSLELGDSAVYFCASSQGTGLANTGELFFGEGSRLTVL.

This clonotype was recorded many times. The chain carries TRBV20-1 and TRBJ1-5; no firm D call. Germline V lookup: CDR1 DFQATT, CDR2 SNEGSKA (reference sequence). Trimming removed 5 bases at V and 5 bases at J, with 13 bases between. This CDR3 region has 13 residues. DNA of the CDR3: TGCAGTGCTCGTCAGAATACGCATCAGCCCCAGCATTTT. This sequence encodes CSARQNTHQPQHF.

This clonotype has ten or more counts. The DNA of the CDR3 is TGTGCCAGCACTAGCGGGGGGGCCGTGGTAGATGAGCAGTTCTTC. Its translation is CASTSGGAVVDEQFF. The chain couples TRBV28 to TRBJ2-1; 12 positions match TRBD2. Germline assignment: CDR1 MDHEN and CDR2 SYDVKM. After removal of 7 bases from V and 8 bases from J, the junction contained 9 bases not matched to a gene. This CDR3 region has 15 residues.

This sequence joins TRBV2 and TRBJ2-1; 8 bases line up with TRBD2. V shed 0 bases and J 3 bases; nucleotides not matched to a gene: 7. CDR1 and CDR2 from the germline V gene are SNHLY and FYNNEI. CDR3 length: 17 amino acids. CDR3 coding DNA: TGTGCCAGCAGTGAAGCCCAGGAGCGGGGGCTCTACAATGAGCAGTTCTTC. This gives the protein CASSEAQERGLYNEQFF.

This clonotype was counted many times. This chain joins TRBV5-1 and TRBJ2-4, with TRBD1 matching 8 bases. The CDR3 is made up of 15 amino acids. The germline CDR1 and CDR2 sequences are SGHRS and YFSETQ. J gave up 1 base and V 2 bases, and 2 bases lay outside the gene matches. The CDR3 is CASSFGQGAKNIQYF. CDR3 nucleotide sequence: TGCGCCAGCAGCTTTGGACAGGGCGCCAAAAACATTCAGTACTTC.

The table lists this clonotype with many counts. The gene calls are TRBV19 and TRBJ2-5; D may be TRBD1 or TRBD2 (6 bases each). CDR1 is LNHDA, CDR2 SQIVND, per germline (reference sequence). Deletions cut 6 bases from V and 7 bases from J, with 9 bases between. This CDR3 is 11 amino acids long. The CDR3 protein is CASREGGTQYF. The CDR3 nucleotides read TGTGCCAGTAGGGAGGGGGGGACCCAGTACTTC.

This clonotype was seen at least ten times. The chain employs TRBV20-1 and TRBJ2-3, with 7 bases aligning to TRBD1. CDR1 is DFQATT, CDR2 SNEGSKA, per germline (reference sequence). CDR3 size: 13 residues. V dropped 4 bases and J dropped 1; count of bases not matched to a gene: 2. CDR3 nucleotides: TGCAGTGCTAAAACAGGGGGCACAGATACGCAGTATTTT. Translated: CSAKTGGTDTQYF.

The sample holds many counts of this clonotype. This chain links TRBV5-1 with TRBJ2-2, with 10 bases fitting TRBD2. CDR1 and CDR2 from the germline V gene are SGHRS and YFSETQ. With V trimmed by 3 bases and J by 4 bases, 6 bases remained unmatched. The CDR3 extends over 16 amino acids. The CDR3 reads CASSSLAGDPTGELFF. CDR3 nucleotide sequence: TGCGCCAGCAGCTCCCTAGCGGGGGACCCCACCGGGGAGCTGTTTTTT.

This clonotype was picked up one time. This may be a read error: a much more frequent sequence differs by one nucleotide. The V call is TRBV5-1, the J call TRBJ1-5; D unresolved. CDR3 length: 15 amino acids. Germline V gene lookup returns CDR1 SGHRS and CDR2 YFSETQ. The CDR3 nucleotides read TGCGCCAGCAACTTGACCTTAGGTAGCAATCAGCCCCAGCATTTT. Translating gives CASNLTLGSNQPQHF.

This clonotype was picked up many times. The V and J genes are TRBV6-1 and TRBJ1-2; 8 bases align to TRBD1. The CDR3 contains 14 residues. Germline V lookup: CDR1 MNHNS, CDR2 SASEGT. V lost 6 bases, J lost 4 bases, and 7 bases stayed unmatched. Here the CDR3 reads CASSLTGGSYGYTF. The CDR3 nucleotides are TGTGCCAGCAGCCTAACAGGGGGTAGCTATGGCTACACCTTC.

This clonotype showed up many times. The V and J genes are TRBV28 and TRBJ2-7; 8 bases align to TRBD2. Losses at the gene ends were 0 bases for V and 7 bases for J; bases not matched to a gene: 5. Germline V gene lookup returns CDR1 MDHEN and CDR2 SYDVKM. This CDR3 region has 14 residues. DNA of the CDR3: TGTGCCAGCAGTTTATGGCTAGCGGGTGTTGAGCAGTACTTC. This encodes CASSLWLAGVEQYF. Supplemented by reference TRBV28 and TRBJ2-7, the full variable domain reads DVKVTQSSRYLVKRTGEKVFLECVQDMDHENMFWYRQDPGLGLRLIYFSYDVKMKEKGDIPEGYSVSREKKERFSLILESASTNQTSMYLCASSLWLAGVEQYFGPGTRLTVT.

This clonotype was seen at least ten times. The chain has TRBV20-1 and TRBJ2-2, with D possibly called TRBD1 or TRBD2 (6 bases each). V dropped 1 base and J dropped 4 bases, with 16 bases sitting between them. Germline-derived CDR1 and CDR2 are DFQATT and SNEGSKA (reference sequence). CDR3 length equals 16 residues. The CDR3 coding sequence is TGCAGTGCTAGAGGGGATGGGGGCGGGGCCACCGGGGAGCTGTTTTTT. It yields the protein CSARGDGGGATGELFF.

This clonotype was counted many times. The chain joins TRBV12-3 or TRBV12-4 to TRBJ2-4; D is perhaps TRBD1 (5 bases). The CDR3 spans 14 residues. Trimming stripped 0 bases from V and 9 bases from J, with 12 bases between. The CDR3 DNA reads TGTGCCAGCAGTTTAGCGGGGCCCCAAGGCATTCAGTACTTC. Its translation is CASSLAGPQGIQYF.

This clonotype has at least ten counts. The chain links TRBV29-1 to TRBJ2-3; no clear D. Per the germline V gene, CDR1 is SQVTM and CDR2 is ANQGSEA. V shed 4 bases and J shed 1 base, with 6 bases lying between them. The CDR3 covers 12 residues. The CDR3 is CSVGVGTDTQYF. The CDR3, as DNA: TGCAGCGTTGGGGTCGGCACAGATACGCAGTATTTT.

This chain's CDR3 is CSVEGGGLAGGTYNEQFF. For the CDR3, the DNA is TGCAGCGTTGAAGGGGGGGGACTAGCGGGGGGCACGTACAATGAGCAGTTCTTC. The rearrangement links TRBV29-1 to TRBJ2-1; TRBD2 matches 15 bases. This CDR3 contains 18 residues. CDR1 is SQVTM, CDR2 ANQGSEA, per germline. After removal of 1 base from V and 4 bases from J, the junction contained 8 bases not matched to a gene.

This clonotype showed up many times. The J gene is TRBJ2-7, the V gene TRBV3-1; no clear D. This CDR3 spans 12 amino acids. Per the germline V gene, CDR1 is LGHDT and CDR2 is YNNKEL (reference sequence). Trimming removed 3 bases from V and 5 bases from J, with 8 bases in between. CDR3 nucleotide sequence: TGTGCCAGCAGCCAGTACAACGACGAGCAGTACTTC. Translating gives CASSQYNDEQYF.

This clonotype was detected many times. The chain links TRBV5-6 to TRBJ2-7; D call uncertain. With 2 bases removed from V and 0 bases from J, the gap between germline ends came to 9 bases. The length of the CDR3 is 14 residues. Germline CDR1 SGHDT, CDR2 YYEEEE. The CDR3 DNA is TGTGCCAGCAGCTTTGGACGGCGCTCCTACGAGCAGTACTTC. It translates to CASSFGRRSYEQYF.

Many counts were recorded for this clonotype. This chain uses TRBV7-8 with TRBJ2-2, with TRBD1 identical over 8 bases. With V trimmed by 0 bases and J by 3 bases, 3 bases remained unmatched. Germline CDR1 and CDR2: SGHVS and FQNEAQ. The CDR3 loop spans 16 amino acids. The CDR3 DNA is TGTGCCAGCAGCTTAGCGGGGACAGGATACACCGGGGAGCTGTTTTTT. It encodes CASSLAGTGYTGELFF.

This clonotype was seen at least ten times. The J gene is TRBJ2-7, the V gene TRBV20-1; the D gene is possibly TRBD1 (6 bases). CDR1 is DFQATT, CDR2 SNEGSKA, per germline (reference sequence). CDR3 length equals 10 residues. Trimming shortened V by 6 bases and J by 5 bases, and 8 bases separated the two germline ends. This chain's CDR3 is CSAGTNEQYF. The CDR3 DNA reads TGCAGTGCCGGGACAAACGAGCAGTACTTC.

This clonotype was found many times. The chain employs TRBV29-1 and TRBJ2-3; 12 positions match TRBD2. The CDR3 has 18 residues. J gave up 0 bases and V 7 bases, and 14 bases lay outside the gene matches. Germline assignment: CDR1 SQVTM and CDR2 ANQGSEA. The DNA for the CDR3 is TGCAGCGCCGGCCAACTAGCGGGAGGATCTTCTAGCACAGATACGCAGTATTTT. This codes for CSAGQLAGGSSSTDTQYF.

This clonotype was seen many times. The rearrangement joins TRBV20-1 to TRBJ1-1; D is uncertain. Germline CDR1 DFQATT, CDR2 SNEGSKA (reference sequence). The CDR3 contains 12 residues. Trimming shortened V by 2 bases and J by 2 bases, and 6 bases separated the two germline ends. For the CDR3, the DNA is TGCAGTGCTAGAATGGGTAACACTGAAGCTTTCTTT. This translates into CSARMGNTEAFF.

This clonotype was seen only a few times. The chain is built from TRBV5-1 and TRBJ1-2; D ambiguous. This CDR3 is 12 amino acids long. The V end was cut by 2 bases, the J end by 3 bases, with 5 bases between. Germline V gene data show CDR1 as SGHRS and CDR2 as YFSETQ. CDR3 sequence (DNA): TGCGCCAGCAGCTTCGTCGACTATGGCTACACCTTC. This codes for CASSFVDYGYTF.

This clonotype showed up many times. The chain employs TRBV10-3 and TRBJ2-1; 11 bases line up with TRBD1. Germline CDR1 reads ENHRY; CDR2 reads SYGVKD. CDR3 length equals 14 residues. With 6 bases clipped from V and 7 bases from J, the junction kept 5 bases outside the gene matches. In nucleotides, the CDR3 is TGTGCCATCAGATCCGGGACAGGGGGAAATGAGCAGTTCTTC. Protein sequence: CAIRSGTGGNEQFF.